The 21 T cell receptor beta chains below come from one sample, sequenced in a study of T cell responses to AZD1222 COVID-19 vaccine (dated by TCRdb to about 2021). The receptor library was made with the immunoSEQ multiplex PCR assay. TCRdb retrieved this table from immuneACCESS and kept in-frame rearrangements only. Not all clones are present; in checked studies, unresolved V genes account for under half, and no reason is known for the remainder. The sample contains 90,000 to 110,000 clones, about 90% of them found a single time. The leading ten clones occupy approximately 7.6% of the sample. What this sample's time point label stands for: baseline before first vaccination. The sample was peripheral blood, taken on day 0 of AZD1222 vaccination. The source of these receptors is an adult in good health.

This clone has more than one count but fewer than ten. V and J are TRBV5-1 and TRBJ1-6, with D possibly being TRBD1 (5 bases). Trimming left V 3 bases short and J 5 bases short, with 9 bases between. Germline V gene lookup returns CDR1 SGHRS and CDR2 YFSETQ. The CDR3 has 14 amino acids. CDR3 protein: CASSSGTHNSPLHF. The CDR3 DNA sequence: TGCGCCAGCAGCTCCGGGACCCATAATTCACCCCTCCACTTT.

The chain carries TRBV11-2 and TRBJ1-2; TRBD1 aligns across 8 bases. CDR1 and CDR2 (germline): SGHAT, FQNNGV. V shed 5 bases, J shed 8 bases, and the junction held 16 bases outside the gene matches. The CDR3 totals 16 residues. CDR3 DNA sequence: TGTGCCAGCAGCGCACGGACAGGGCCTCCGGGGGGAGGCTACACCTTC. Its translation: CASSARTGPPGGGYTF. Variable domain in full (rest from reference TRBV11-2 and TRBJ1-2): EAGVAQSPRYKIIEKRQSVAFWCNPISGHATLYWYQQILGQGPKLLIQFQNNGVVDDSQLPKDRFSAERLKGVDSTLKIQPAKLEDSAVYLCASSARTGPPGGGYTFGSGTRLTVV.

The chain couples TRBV27 to TRBJ1-5; a possible D gene is TRBD1 (5 bases). The CDR3 covers 15 residues. V lost 2 bases to trimming and J lost 6 bases, with 14 bases between them. Germline CDR1 is MNHEY and CDR2 is SMNVEV (reference sequence). The CDR3 sequence: CASSLMAGPPQPQHF. The CDR3 DNA sequence: TGTGCCAGCAGTTTAATGGCAGGGCCCCCTCAGCCCCAGCATTTT.

This clone was detected once. The chain links TRBV6-5 to TRBJ2-2; tentatively, D is TRBD2 (5 bases). The CDR3 extends over 14 amino acids. The V end lost 5 bases, the J end lost 6 bases, and 13 bases lay between the germline ends. Germline CDR1 reads MNHEY; CDR2 reads SVGAGI. Here the CDR3 DNA reads TGTGCCAGCAGTCACGACTACCTAGCCGGGGAGCTGTTTTTT. Its protein product is CASSHDYLAGELFF.

In the case of this clone: A read error may be the cause here, since a much bigger clone is one base away. The sample carries other DNA sequences with the same CDR3. The gene calls are TRBV3-1 (or the pseudogene TRBV3-2) and TRBJ1-6; 7 bases agree with TRBD1. Germline CDR1 LGHDT, CDR2 YNNKEL (reference sequence). The CDR3 loop spans 13 amino acids. The CDR3: CASSQGTDSPLHF. The DNA of the CDR3 is TGTGCTAGCAGCCAGGGGACAGATTCACCCCTCCACTTT.

The rearrangement uses TRBV4-1 and TRBJ2-7; maybe TRBD1 (5 bases). Germline V CDR1 and CDR2: MGHRA, YSYEKL. V was clipped by 1 base and J by 6 bases, with 22 bases between them. This CDR3 contains 17 residues. The DNA of the CDR3 is TGCGCCAGCAGCCAAGGAGGTACCAGCAGGGCGTCCGGCGAGCAGTACTTC. As protein: CASSQGGTSRASGEQYF.

The rearrangement uses TRBV7-3 and TRBJ2-2; the D gene is possibly TRBD1 (5 bases). Germline V gives CDR1 SGHTA, CDR2 FQGTGA. V lost 5 bases and J lost 1, with 8 bases in between. The CDR3 is 14 residues long. For the CDR3, the DNA is TGTGCCAGCAGCGAAACAGGGAACACCGGGGAGCTGTTTTTT. Its protein product is CASSETGNTGELFF.

The chain employs TRBV7-2 and TRBJ2-3, with D hard to call. V dropped 4 bases and J dropped 6 bases, with 11 bases sitting between them. This CDR3 is built from 13 residues. Looked up from germline, CDR1 is SGHTA and CDR2 is FQGNSA. The DNA of the CDR3 is TGTGCCAGCAGCTGGATGGGGATGGATACGCAGTATTTT. This sequence encodes CASSWMGMDTQYF.

This chain connects TRBV27 to TRBJ1-3; D is undetermined. CDR1 is MNHEY and CDR2 is SMNVEV in the germline V gene (reference sequence). With 4 bases removed from V and 2 bases from J, the gap between germline ends came to 9 bases. The CDR3 has 14 residues. The CDR3 region has the DNA TGTGCCAGCAGTTCGACCGCTGCTGGAAACACCATATATTTT. Amino acid sequence: CASSSTAAGNTIYF.

In its sample, this clone was seen a few times. This rearrangement joins TRBV6-4 to TRBJ2-7, with 9 bases identical to TRBD2. V was clipped by 8 bases and J by 4 bases; unmatched bases: 15. The length of the CDR3 is 16 residues. Germline V CDR1 and CDR2: MRHNA, SNTAGT. Written as DNA, the CDR3 is TGTGCCAGCTCCTGTCCCCCTCCTAGCGGGATATACGAGCAGTACTTC. Amino acids: CASSCPPPSGIYEQYF.

The V gene is TRBV7-8, the J gene TRBJ2-2; 7 nucleotides align to TRBD1. After removal of 5 bases from V and 4 bases from J, the junction contained 19 bases not matched to a gene. CDR1 and CDR2 from the germline V gene are SGHVS and FQNEAQ. This CDR3 region has 19 residues. CDR3 nucleotide sequence: TGTGCCAGCAGCCCGGGGCGTGTAGGGGGCGCAAGAATCACCGGGGAGCTGTTTTTT. This encodes CASSPGRVGGARITGELFF.

The chain joins TRBV5-6 to TRBJ2-7; 7 bases line up with TRBD2. V shed 0 bases and J 3 bases; nucleotides not matched to a gene: 6. CDR1 SGHDT and CDR2 YYEEEE come from the germline V gene. This CDR3 has 15 residues. The CDR3 bases are TGTGCCAGCAGCTTGGCCGCGGCTAGCGGCTACGAGCAGTACTTC. This encodes CASSLAAASGYEQYF.

This clone has only one observation. The chain carries TRBV19 and TRBJ1-1; 7 nucleotides line up with TRBD1. The ends lost 3 bases at V and 7 bases at J; junction bases unmatched: 5. Germline V gene lookup returns CDR1 LNHDA and CDR2 SQIVND (reference sequence). The CDR3 extends over 13 amino acids. CDR3 loop: CASSITGAGEAFF. The CDR3 bases are TGTGCCAGTAGTATTACAGGGGCGGGTGAAGCTTTCTTT.

V gene TRBV6-5 combines with J gene TRBJ2-3; 12 bases agree with TRBD1. Trimming removed 5 bases from V and 6 bases from J; junction bases left unmatched: 6. This CDR3 spans 15 amino acids. Germline V CDR1 and CDR2: MNHEY, SVGAGI. The CDR3, as DNA: TGTGCCAGCAGTCCGGGACAGGGGGCATCGGATACGCAGTATTTT. Translated, it gives CASSPGQGASDTQYF.

The chain has TRBV5-5 and TRBJ1-4, with D unresolved. CDR3 size: 13 residues. CDR1 SGHKS and CDR2 YYEKEE come from the germline V gene (reference sequence). Trimming pared 0 bases from V and 5 bases from J, leaving 5 bases between. CDR3 sequence reads: CASSLVINEKLFF. The CDR3 bases are TGTGCCAGCAGCTTGGTGATAAATGAAAAACTGTTTTTT.

V usage is TRBV30 and J usage is TRBJ2-5, with 9 bases that match TRBD2. This CDR3 spans 12 amino acids. The V gene's germline CDR1 is GTSNPN and CDR2 SVGIG (reference sequence). J was trimmed by 4 bases and V by 3 bases; bases with no gene match: 0. The CDR3 spells CAWRGLAETQYF. DNA for the CDR3: TGTGCCTGGAGGGGACTAGCAGAGACCCAGTACTTC.

The genes are TRBV6-1 and TRBJ1-1; maybe TRBD1 (6 bases). The CDR3 is 14 amino acids. The germline CDR1 and CDR2 sequences are MNHNS and SASEGT. V was pared by 5 bases and J by 5 bases, with 15 bases between. Written as DNA, the CDR3 is TGTGCCAGCAGTTCCGCAGGGGCCCGAACTGAAGCTTTCTTT. Translation: CASSSAGARTEAFF.

This chain joins TRBV7-8 and TRBJ2-3, with D perhaps matching TRBD2 (5 bases). The germline CDR1 and CDR2 sequences are SGHVS and FQNEAQ. This CDR3 has 12 residues. V was shortened by 5 bases and J by 14 bases, with 17 bases between the two germline ends. The CDR3: CASSPVLPGGYF. CDR3 nucleotides: TGTGCCAGCAGCCCAGTGCTCCCCGGAGGGTATTTT.

The DNA for the CDR3 is TGTGCCAGTAGTCACCGGGACAAATTATACACACCCCTCCACTTT. As protein: CASSHRDKLYTPLHF. This rearrangement joins TRBV19 to TRBJ1-6, with D possibly being TRBD1 (6 bases). Germline V CDR1 and CDR2: LNHDA, SQIVND (reference sequence). This CDR3 is built from 15 residues. V dropped 5 bases and J dropped 11 bases, with 19 bases sitting between them.

The chain employs TRBV19 and TRBJ1-4; weak D call: TRBD1 (5 bases). Trimming removed 7 bases from V and 0 bases from J, with 15 bases in between. CDR1 and CDR2 from the germline V gene are LNHDA and SQIVND (reference sequence). CDR3 length: 16 residues. The CDR3 DNA sequence: TGTGCCAGTAAGCTTCAACAGGCCGCAACTAATGAAAAACTGTTTTTT. It yields the protein CASKLQQAATNEKLFF.

The V and J genes are TRBV30 and TRBJ2-5; TRBD1 matches at 10 bases. Germline CDR1 and CDR2: GTSNPN and SVGIG (reference sequence). This CDR3 has 13 amino acids. The junction had 3 bases not matched to a gene; V was cut back by 3 bases and J by 5 bases. CDR3 loop: CAWRTGGGETQYF. CDR3 coding DNA: TGTGCCTGGAGGACAGGGGGCGGCGAGACCCAGTACTTC.